This T cell receptor beta chain was captured in a study of T-cell reconstitution after alpha-beta-depleted transplantation in children. Study outcomes and limitations: Several hundred expanded graft clones reportedly were the source of alpha-beta T cells about two months after transplant. Surviving recipient cells, namely T cells and thymic progenitors, were the source of high day-60 TCRbeta diversity in some patients. Hyperexpanded clones declined; after one year, newly produced T cells mostly supplied diversity.

Regarding this clonotype: Its antigen is not identified.

Germline V gene lookup returns CDR1 SGHRS and CDR2 YFSETQ. This CDR3 contains 13 residues. The V end was cut by 4 bases, the J end by 1 base, with 7 bases between. Unique molecular identifiers tagged the TCRbeta library. TCRdb ran MiXCR on the PCR reads and lists one entry per CDR3 protein. This table has 500,000 to 600,000 distinct CDR3 sequences, approximately 30% appearing once. This chain uses TRBV5-1 with TRBJ2-3; unclear D gene. The clonotype was recovered from a boy younger than two with Wiskott-Aldrich syndrome, due to receive a stem cell transplant. This sample comprised PBMCs, obtained before TCRalphabeta/CD19-depleted stem cell transplant. This chain's CDR3 is CASSTEGTDTQYF. The CDR3 DNA sequence: TGCGCCAGCAGCACCGAGGGCACAGATACGCAGTATTTT.